These 21 T cell receptor beta chains were all obtained from the same sample, sequenced in a study of blood T cell repertoires in COVID-19. The assay was immunoSEQ multiplex PCR, and TCRdb's table has in-frame clones only and misses some. The repertoire includes about 150,000 clones, just under 85% of them detected once, and roughly 2.9% sits in the top ten. The sequencing sample was made of peripheral blood. The receptors shown here come from a woman aged 40 to 50 with active or convalescent COVID-19.

V and J are TRBV28 and TRBJ1-5, with 9 positions matching TRBD1. CDR1 MDHEN and CDR2 SYDVKM come from the germline V gene. With V trimmed by 8 bases and J by 2 bases, 10 bases remained unmatched. The CDR3 is 16 amino acids. The CDR3 nucleotides are TGTGCCAGCGACGACAGGGGGTTTGCTGGCAATCAGCCCCAGCATTTT. Translating it yields CASDDRGFAGNQPQHF.

The chain carries TRBV15 and TRBJ1-5; 10 nucleotides agree with TRBD1. The CDR3 covers 15 residues. V dropped 1 base and J dropped 10; count of bases not matched to a gene: 7. Germline-derived CDR1 and CDR2 are LNHNV and YYDKDF (reference sequence). The DNA of the CDR3 is TGTGCCACCAGCAGAGGACGGACAGGGGGGCCTCCCCAGCATTTT. This gives the protein CATSRGRTGGPPQHF.

The chain employs TRBV28 and TRBJ1-2; possible D gene TRBD1, 5 bases. Per the germline V gene, CDR1 is MDHEN and CDR2 is SYDVKM. V was pared by 5 bases and J by 9 bases, with 13 bases between. This CDR3 is built from 12 residues. The CDR3 sequence is CASSKQRGRYTF. The DNA for the CDR3 is TGTGCCAGCAGTAAACAGCGGGGCCGCTACACCTTC.

This chain joins TRBV27 and TRBJ2-6, with D perhaps matching TRBD1 (6 bases). From germline, CDR1 is MNHEY and CDR2 SMNVEV (reference sequence). The CDR3 runs 18 residues. V was pared by 6 bases and J by 0 bases, with 18 bases between. CDR3 sequence reads: CASSPQGILLSGANVLTF. In nucleotides, the CDR3 is TGTGCCAGCAGCCCACAGGGTATTTTGCTCTCTGGGGCCAACGTCCTGACTTTC.

V is TRBV19 and J is TRBJ1-5; maybe TRBD1 (6 bases). Between the trimmed V and J ends, which lost 6 bases and 0 bases, there was a span of 12 bases. The germline CDR1 and CDR2 sequences are LNHDA and SQIVND (reference sequence). The CDR3 consists of 15 residues. DNA of the CDR3: TGTGCCAGTAGACAACAGGGATATAGCAATCAGCCCCAGCATTTT. This gives the protein CASRQQGYSNQPQHF.

The CDR3 protein is CSAKGGAGYGYTF. CDR3 nucleotides: TGCAGCGCCAAGGGGGGGGCAGGCTATGGCTACACCTTC. The chain carries TRBV29-1 and TRBJ1-2, with D perhaps matching TRBD1 (6 bases). Between the trimmed V and J ends, which lost 7 bases and 4 bases, there was a span of 16 bases. The CDR3 length is 13 residues. Germline CDR1 SQVTM, CDR2 ANQGSEA.

Here the CDR3 DNA reads TGTGCCAGCAGCTACGGACAGGCTCAAGTCCAAGAGACCCAGTACTTC. Translation: CASSYGQAQVQETQYF. This rearrangement joins TRBV5-4 to TRBJ2-5, with 7 bases fitting TRBD1. Germline V gene data show CDR1 as SGHNT and CDR2 as YYREEE (reference sequence). This CDR3 contains 16 residues. V was clipped by 3 bases and J by 1 base; unmatched bases: 9.

The chain joins TRBV28 to TRBJ2-1; TRBD1 is a possible D gene (6 bases). V lost 2 bases and J 12 bases, leaving 17 bases between the germline ends. This CDR3 spans 14 amino acids. CDR1 and CDR2 (germline): MDHEN, SYDVKM. Here the CDR3 reads CASSLEARGLRQFF. The CDR3 DNA is TGTGCCAGCAGTTTAGAAGCCAGGGGTCTTAGGCAGTTCTTC. Together with reference TRBV28 and TRBJ2-1, the CDR3 gives the full variable domain: DVKVTQSSRYLVKRTGEKVFLECVQDMDHENMFWYRQDPGLGLRLIYFSYDVKMKEKGDIPEGYSVSREKKERFSLILESASTNQTSMYLCASSLEARGLRQFFGPGTRLTVL.

This clone was seen a handful of times. The chain has TRBV6-1 and TRBJ2-7; TRBD1 matches at 9 bases. With 2 bases clipped from V and 3 bases from J, the junction kept 8 bases outside the gene matches. The CDR3 runs 16 residues. Germline CDR1 MNHNS, CDR2 SASEGT. In nucleotides, the CDR3 is TGTGCCAGCAGTGAACCCCCTGGGACAGGGAGCTACGAGCAGTACTTC. It translates to CASSEPPGTGSYEQYF.

CDR3 in DNA: TGTGCCAGCAGCTCCCCCAGCTCTGGAAACACCATATATTTT. Its translation is CASSSPSSGNTIYF. The chain uses TRBV7-6 and TRBJ1-3; D call uncertain. V was cut by 4 bases and J by 0 bases, with 7 bases left in between. The CDR3 length is 14 residues. The germline gives CDR1 SGHVS, CDR2 FNYEAQ. The whole variable domain, filled in from reference TRBV7-6 and TRBJ1-3, reads GAGVSQSPRYKVTKRGQDVALRCDPISGHVSLYWYRQALGQGPEFLTYFNYEAQQDKSGLPNDRFSAERPEGSISTLTIQRTEQRDSAMYRCASSSPSSGNTIYFGEGSWLTVV.

The V and J genes are TRBV25-1 and TRBJ2-7; 9 nucleotides align to TRBD1. Germline V gives CDR1 MGHDK, CDR2 SYGVNS. The V and J ends lost 1 base and 4 bases, in that order; junction bases with no gene match: 5. This CDR3 spans 15 amino acids. DNA of the CDR3: TGTGCCAGCAGTGAATCGAACAGGGGGCGATACGAGCAGTACTTC. Protein product: CASSESNRGRYEQYF.

V and J are TRBV7-2 and TRBJ1-2, with 8 nucleotides matching TRBD1. This CDR3 is 14 amino acids long. Looked up from germline, CDR1 is SGHTA and CDR2 is FQGNSA. V trimming: 7 bases; J trimming: 0 bases; junction bases outside the gene matches: 4. For the CDR3, the DNA is TGTGCCAGCACCTCGGACAGGGCTAACTATGGCTACACCTTC. Its translation: CASTSDRANYGYTF.

The chain couples TRBV3-1 (or the pseudogene TRBV3-2) to TRBJ1-6, with TRBD1 matching over 10 bases. Germline V gene data show CDR1 as LGHDT and CDR2 as YNNKEL (reference sequence). With 1 base clipped from V and 7 bases from J, the junction kept 10 bases outside the gene matches. This CDR3 spans 18 amino acids. The CDR3 here is CASSQGFGTGAVNSPLHF. Written as DNA, the CDR3 is TGTGCCAGCAGCCAAGGTTTTGGGACAGGGGCCGTCAATTCACCCCTCCACTTT.

This chain uses TRBV28 with TRBJ2-7, with 7 bases lining up with TRBD2. CDR1 is MDHEN, CDR2 SYDVKM, per germline. CDR3 size: 15 residues. J gave up 0 bases and V 4 bases, and 6 bases lay outside the gene matches. The CDR3 DNA sequence: TGTGCCAGCAGTTGGGCGGGGGAGGCCTCCTACGAGCAGTACTTC. Translated: CASSWAGEASYEQYF.

The chain has TRBV7-9 and TRBJ1-5; D remains ambiguous. The V gene lost 4 bases and the J gene lost 5 bases, with 9 bases spanning the gap. This CDR3 region has 13 residues. Germline V lookup: CDR1 SEHNR, CDR2 FQNEAQ (reference sequence). This CDR3 is CASSWFGDQPQHF. CDR3 DNA sequence: TGTGCCAGCAGCTGGTTCGGGGATCAGCCCCAGCATTTT.

V is TRBV19 and J is TRBJ2-6; TRBD1 aligns across 8 bases. The germline gives CDR1 LNHDA, CDR2 SQIVND (reference sequence). Germline trimming cut 5 bases from V and 4 bases from J; bases unmatched to any gene: 10. The CDR3 sequence is 17 residues long. The CDR3, as DNA: TGTGCCAGTAGTCCCTGGGACAGGCTTAAGGGGGCCAACGTCCTGACTTTC. Amino acid sequence: CASSPWDRLKGANVLTF.

CDR3 amino acids: CASSFAWEADGNSYEQYF. For the CDR3, the DNA is TGTGCCAGCAGTTTCGCGTGGGAGGCGGACGGCAACTCCTACGAGCAGTACTTC. The rearrangement joins TRBV28 to TRBJ2-7, with a weak D call TRBD2 (6 bases). Germline CDR1 reads MDHEN; CDR2 reads SYDVKM. V lost 3 bases to trimming and J lost 0 bases, with 21 bases between them. The CDR3 runs 18 residues.

The chain is built from TRBV28 and TRBJ1-5; D is ambiguous. This CDR3 comprises 10 residues. Germline V lookup: CDR1 MDHEN, CDR2 SYDVKM. V lost 5 bases, J lost 9 bases, and 5 bases lay in between. CDR3 amino acids: CASSPRPQHF. In nucleotides, the CDR3 is TGTGCCAGCAGTCCCCGGCCCCAGCATTTT.

The chain joins TRBV2 to TRBJ1-1; D is perhaps TRBD1 (5 bases). Germline V gene data show CDR1 as SNHLY and CDR2 as FYNNEI. This CDR3 spans 14 amino acids. V dropped 3 bases and J dropped 4 bases, with 12 bases sitting between them. This CDR3 reads CASSEGRGITEAFF. The CDR3 DNA follows: TGTGCCAGCAGTGAGGGGCGCGGAATCACTGAAGCTTTCTTT.

This clone was seen once. The J gene is TRBJ1-2, the V gene TRBV19; a possible D gene is TRBD1 (6 bases). Trimming took off 1 base at V and 4 bases at J, with 13 bases between the two ends. The CDR3 sequence is 15 residues long. The germline CDR1 and CDR2 sequences are LNHDA and SQIVND (reference sequence). CDR3 in DNA: TGTGCCAGTAGTATAGGAAACAGGGCTGTCTATGGCTACACCTTC. Translating gives CASSIGNRAVYGYTF.

Remarks on this clone: This specimen includes other DNA sequences encoding the same CDR3. The chain has TRBV5-1 and TRBJ2-7; D remains ambiguous. V was trimmed by 3 bases and J by 2 bases, leaving 3 bases between them. The CDR3 has 11 residues. Germline CDR1 is SGHRS and CDR2 is YFSETQ. For the CDR3, the DNA is TGCGCCAGCAGCTCAACCTACGAGCAGTACTTC. Translation gives CASSSTYEQYF.